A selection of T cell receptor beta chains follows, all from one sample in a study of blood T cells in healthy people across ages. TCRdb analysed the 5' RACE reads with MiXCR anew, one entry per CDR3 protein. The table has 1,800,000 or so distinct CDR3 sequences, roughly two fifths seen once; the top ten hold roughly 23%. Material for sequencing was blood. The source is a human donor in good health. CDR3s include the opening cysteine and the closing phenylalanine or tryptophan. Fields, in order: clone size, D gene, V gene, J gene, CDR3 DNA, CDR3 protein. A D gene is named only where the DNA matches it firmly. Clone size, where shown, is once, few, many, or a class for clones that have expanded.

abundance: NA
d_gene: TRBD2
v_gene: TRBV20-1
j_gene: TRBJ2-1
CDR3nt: TGCAGTGCTAGAGGATGGGGAGGGGAGACCCAGTTCTTC
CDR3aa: CSARGWGGETQFF

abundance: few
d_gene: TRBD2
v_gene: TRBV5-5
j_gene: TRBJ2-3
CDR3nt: TGTGCCAGCAGCTTAGGAGCTCTGGCGGGGGGCCGCACAGATACGCAGTATTTT
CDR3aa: CASSLGALAGGRTDTQYF

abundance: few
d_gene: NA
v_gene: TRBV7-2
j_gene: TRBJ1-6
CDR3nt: TGTGCCAGCAGCCGTCACCCCAGGGGATCCTATAATTCACCCCTCCACTTT
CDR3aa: CASSRHPRGSYNSPLHF

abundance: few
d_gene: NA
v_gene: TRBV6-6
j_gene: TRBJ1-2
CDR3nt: TGTGCCAGCAGTGCACCTAGGACAGATGAGTATGGCTACACCTTC
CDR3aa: CASSAPRTDEYGYTF

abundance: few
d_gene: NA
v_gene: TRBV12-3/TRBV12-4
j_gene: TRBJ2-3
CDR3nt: TGTGCCAGCAGTTTGGATAAGCAGTATTTT
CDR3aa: CASSLDKQYF

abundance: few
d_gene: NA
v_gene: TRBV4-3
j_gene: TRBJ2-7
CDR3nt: TGCGCCAGCAGCCAAGGGGGCTCACCCCTCAACGAGCAGTACTTC
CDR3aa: CASSQGGSPLNEQYF

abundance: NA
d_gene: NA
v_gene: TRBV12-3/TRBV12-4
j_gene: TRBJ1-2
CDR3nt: TGTGCCAGCAGCCACAACCCTTCCTATGGCTACACCTTC
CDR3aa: CASSHNPSYGYTF

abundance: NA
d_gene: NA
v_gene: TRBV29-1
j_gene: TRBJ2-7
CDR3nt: TGCAGCGTGCTAATCGGTCGGATGTACGAGCAGTACTTC
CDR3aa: CSVLIGRMYEQYF

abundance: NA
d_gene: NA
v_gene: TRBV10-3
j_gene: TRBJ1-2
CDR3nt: TGTGCCATCAGTGACATGGGGGGCGCGGGGGGCTACACCTTC
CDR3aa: CAISDMGGAGGYTF

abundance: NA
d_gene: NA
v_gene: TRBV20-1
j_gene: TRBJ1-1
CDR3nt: TGCAGTGCTAGAGAACCCAGCAGGGCCACTGAAGCTTTCTTT
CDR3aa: CSAREPSRATEAFF

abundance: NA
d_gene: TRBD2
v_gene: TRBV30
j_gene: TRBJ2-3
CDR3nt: TGTGCCTGCCACCCGGGGGGGAATACGCAGTATTTT
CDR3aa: CACHPGGNTQYF

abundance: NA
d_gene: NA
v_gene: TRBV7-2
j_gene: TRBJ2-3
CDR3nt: TGTGCCAGCAGCTCCGCCTATTTTGGGGGGCAGTATTTT
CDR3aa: CASSSAYFGGQYF

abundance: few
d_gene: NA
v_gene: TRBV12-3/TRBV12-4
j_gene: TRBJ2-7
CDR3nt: TGTGCCAGCAGTTACAGGGCCGACGAGCAGTACTTC
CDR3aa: CASSYRADEQYF

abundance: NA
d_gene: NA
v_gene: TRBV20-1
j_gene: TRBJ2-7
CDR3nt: TGCAGTGCTAGTGACGGCAGCTCCTACGAGCAGTACTTC
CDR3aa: CSASDGSSYEQYF